The clone carrying this T cell receptor (beta chain) was observed a few times. The data derive from a study of CD8 T cells in ankylosing spondylitis. Quantitative barcoded 5'-RACE was used to prepare TCR beta libraries. MiXCR, applied by TCRdb to the 5' RACE reads, yields one record per CDR3 protein. Here the sample spans 230,000 or so distinct CDR3 sequences, about 24% being singletons. There are 14 residues in the CDR3. Germline CDR1 and CDR2: DFQATT and SNEGSKA (reference sequence). Material: blood, either unsorted or a sorted T cell fraction (not recorded which). V is TRBV20-1 and J is TRBJ2-7, with D possibly TRBD1 on 5 matching bases. The TCR originated in a male donor with ankylosing spondylitis or in good health (not recorded which). Here the CDR3 DNA reads TGCAGCACCGGTGTGGGGCGGAACCCCTACGAGCAGTACTTC. It specifies CSTGVGRNPYEQYF.